Each of the 28 T cell receptor beta chains below was sequenced from the same sample in a study of T cell responses to AZD1222 COVID-19 vaccine. Assay: immunoSEQ multiplex PCR; the TCRdb copy retains only in-frame clones and omits some. Among roughly 150,000 clones listed, approximately 90% were seen once. This sample comprised peripheral blood, obtained on day 0 of AZD1222 vaccination. The receptors derive from an adult in good health.

The chain is built from TRBV28 and TRBJ1-2; TRBD1 is a possible D gene (6 bases). Per the germline V gene, CDR1 is MDHEN and CDR2 is SYDVKM. This CDR3 contains 17 residues. Trimming left V 9 bases short and J 1 base short, with 24 bases between. The CDR3: CASQGPREGDLNYGYTF. CDR3 bases: TGTGCCAGTCAGGGGCCCCGGGAAGGAGATCTTAACTATGGCTACACCTTC.

This sequence joins TRBV7-9 and TRBJ2-7, with unresolved D. The CDR3 is made up of 17 amino acids. The V end was cut by 3 bases, the J end by 0 bases, with 18 bases between. Germline loops: CDR1 SEHNR, CDR2 FQNEAQ (reference sequence). The CDR3 spells CASSLDLTAILSYEQYF. The CDR3 nucleotides are TGTGCCAGCAGCTTGGATCTGACGGCCATCCTCTCCTACGAGCAGTACTTC.

The V gene is TRBV7-3, the J gene TRBJ1-2; D possibly corresponds to TRBD1 (6 bases). Germline V gene data show CDR1 as SGHTA and CDR2 as FQGTGA. Trimming took off 3 bases at V and 7 bases at J, with 12 bases between the two ends. The length of the CDR3 is 13 residues. The chain's CDR3 is CASSFGGLSGYTF. CDR3 nucleotide sequence: TGTGCCAGCAGCTTTGGGGGCCTAAGTGGCTACACCTTC.

The V and J genes are TRBV7-6 and TRBJ1-1, with no clear D. The V end lost 2 bases, the J end lost 1 base, and 14 bases lay between the germline ends. The CDR3 is 16 residues long. The germline V gene encodes CDR1 SGHVS and CDR2 FNYEAQ. CDR3 sequence: CASSLRMSSPNTEAFF. The CDR3 DNA sequence: TGTGCCAGCAGCTTAAGAATGTCCAGCCCGAACACTGAAGCTTTCTTT.

This chain links TRBV7-8 with TRBJ2-1; D uncertain. In germline, CDR1 is SGHVS, CDR2 FQNEAQ. The CDR3 loop spans 15 amino acids. V was shortened by 2 bases and J by 2 bases, with 10 bases between the two germline ends. CDR3 in DNA: TGTGCCAGCAGCTTACCCAAGACACCCTACAATGAGCAGTTCTTC. It yields the protein CASSLPKTPYNEQFF.

J is TRBJ2-7 and V is TRBV27; TRBD2 might be the D (5 bases). The CDR3 consists of 12 residues. CDR1 is MNHEY, CDR2 SMNVEV, per germline (reference sequence). The ends were cut back, 3 bases at V and 11 bases at J, with 14 bases in the middle. The DNA for the CDR3 is TGTGCCAGCAGTTTCAGATTCGGGATTAAGTACTTC. This encodes CASSFRFGIKYF.

The chain is built from TRBV19 and TRBJ1-1, with unresolved D. V was pared by 4 bases and J by 4 bases, with 10 bases between. The CDR3 covers 13 residues. From germline, CDR1 is LNHDA and CDR2 SQIVND (reference sequence). CDR3 nucleotides: TGTGCCAGTAGTACGCTTTCGGGCACTGAAGCTTTCTTT. The encoded protein is CASSTLSGTEAFF.

The sample holds a few counts of this clone. The V and J genes are TRBV5-4 and TRBJ2-2, with D possibly being TRBD2 (5 bases). Germline V CDR1 and CDR2: SGHNT, YYREEE (reference sequence). Deletions cut 5 bases from V and 1 base from J, with 9 bases between. The CDR3 has 14 residues. The CDR3: CASRSAENTGELFF. The CDR3 coding sequence is TGTGCCAGCAGGTCAGCGGAGAACACCGGGGAGCTGTTTTTT.

The chain joins TRBV5-8 to TRBJ2-1; D not resolved. Between the trimmed V and J ends, which lost 0 bases and 2 bases, there was a span of 6 bases. The CDR3 has 14 amino acids. Germline V lookup: CDR1 SGHTS, CDR2 YDEGEE. The CDR3 nucleotides are TGTGCCAGCAGCTTGGGGACCGCCTACAATGAGCAGTTCTTC. Amino acids: CASSLGTAYNEQFF.

This chain links TRBV14 with TRBJ1-1; no definite D call. The germline CDR1 and CDR2 sequences are SGHDN and FVKESK. CDR3 length equals 13 residues. Between the trimmed V and J ends, which lost 6 bases and 0 bases, there was a span of 8 bases. The CDR3, as DNA: TGTGCCAGCAGTAGGCAGCTGAACACTGAAGCTTTCTTT. It translates to CASSRQLNTEAFF.

The sample holds a few counts of this clone. Within the sample, other DNA sequences also encode this same CDR3. The chain employs TRBV28 and TRBJ1-1, with D uncertain. V dropped 7 bases and J dropped 2 bases, with 5 bases sitting between them. CDR1 and CDR2 (germline): MDHEN, SYDVKM. CDR3 length: 11 residues. Written as DNA, the CDR3 is TGTGCCAGCAAGGGAAACACTGAAGCTTTCTTT. The encoded protein is CASKGNTEAFF.

This clone was counted once. Written as DNA, the CDR3 is TGTGCCAGCAGGGACACTAACTATGGCTACACCTTC. This sequence encodes CASRDTNYGYTF. The genes are TRBV28 and TRBJ1-2, with D possibly being TRBD1 (5 bases). Germline CDR1 and CDR2: MDHEN and SYDVKM. V lost 6 bases to trimming and J lost 0 bases, with 5 bases between them. The CDR3 runs to 12 residues.

This clone was seen only a few times. This chain links TRBV27 with TRBJ1-6; D is uncertain. The CDR3 contains 14 residues. V was shortened by 4 bases and J by 6 bases, with 10 bases between the two germline ends. From germline, CDR1 is MNHEY and CDR2 SMNVEV (reference sequence). CDR3 bases: TGTGCCAGCAGTTCCCCGACGGGTAATTCACCCCTCCACTTT. Translation: CASSSPTGNSPLHF.

The chain employs TRBV6-4 and TRBJ2-2; TRBD2 is a possible D gene (5 bases). The V end was cut by 3 bases, the J end by 2 bases, with 10 bases between. The germline V gene has CDR1 MRHNA and CDR2 SNTAGT. The CDR3 consists of 15 residues. CDR3 sequence: CASSEGGLNTGELFF. Here the CDR3 DNA reads TGTGCCAGCAGTGAAGGTGGACTTAACACCGGGGAGCTGTTTTTT.

This chain connects TRBV5-1 to TRBJ2-1; the D is unclear. Per the germline V gene, CDR1 is SGHRS and CDR2 is YFSETQ. This CDR3 has 14 residues. Trimming left V 2 bases short and J 6 bases short, with 12 bases between. CDR3 sequence reads: CASSFGAASNEQFF. CDR3 bases: TGCGCCAGCAGCTTCGGTGCGGCGAGCAATGAGCAGTTCTTC.

DNA of the CDR3: TGTGCCAGCAGTGAGGGGGCGCGGGAGCAGTACTTC. This gives the protein CASSEGAREQYF. This chain joins TRBV6-1 and TRBJ2-7; tentatively, D is TRBD1 (6 bases). The CDR3 is 12 amino acids. The V gene lost 3 bases and the J gene lost 7 bases, with 10 bases spanning the gap. Germline V lookup: CDR1 MNHNS, CDR2 SASEGT.

The rearrangement links TRBV4-1 to TRBJ2-1; perhaps TRBD2 as D (6 bases). Germline V gene data show CDR1 as MGHRA and CDR2 as YSYEKL. The CDR3 runs to 15 residues. V gave up 0 bases and J gave up 8 bases, with 14 bases separating them. The CDR3: CASSQDGDFGDEQFF. The CDR3 nucleotides read TGCGCCAGCAGCCAAGATGGGGACTTCGGGGATGAGCAGTTCTTC.

As to this clone: This same CDR3 is encoded by further DNA sequences in the sample. The chain links TRBV4-3 to TRBJ1-2, with 9 bases fitting TRBD1. The junction had 3 bases not matched to a gene; V was cut back by 4 bases and J by 3 bases. This CDR3 spans 14 amino acids. Germline CDR1 reads LGHNA; CDR2 reads YSLEER. The CDR3 sequence: CASSLGQGDYGYTF. The DNA of the CDR3 is TGCGCCAGCAGCCTGGGACAGGGTGACTATGGCTACACCTTC.

The gene calls are TRBV5-4 and TRBJ1-2; 7 bases agree with TRBD1. Germline trimming cut 4 bases from V and 3 bases from J; bases unmatched to any gene: 6. The CDR3 runs 14 residues. The germline V gene encodes CDR1 SGHNT and CDR2 YYREEE (reference sequence). CDR3 protein: CASSQRDSHYGYTF. The CDR3, as DNA: TGTGCCAGCAGCCAACGGGACAGCCACTATGGCTACACCTTC.

The chain links TRBV27 to TRBJ2-2; 9 bases are a match to TRBD1. V was clipped by 10 bases and J by 4 bases; unmatched bases: 7. Germline CDR1 MNHEY, CDR2 SMNVEV (reference sequence). This CDR3 contains 14 residues. The CDR3 bases are TGTGCCACCCGGGGACAGGGTATCACCGGGGAGCTGTTTTTT. Translation: CATRGQGITGELFF.

The rearrangement uses TRBV19 and TRBJ1-2; D is unresolved. The germline V gene has CDR1 LNHDA and CDR2 SQIVND (reference sequence). V was clipped by 3 bases and J by 0 bases, with 8 bases between them. The CDR3 runs to 14 residues. CDR3 coding DNA: TGTGCCAGTAGTATTGGTCAGGCTAACTATGGCTACACCTTC. Translating gives CASSIGQANYGYTF.

This clone appeared once. The rearrangement links TRBV29-1 to TRBJ2-1; 8 positions match TRBD2. This CDR3 comprises 14 residues. V gave up 3 bases and J gave up 6 bases; unmatched junction bases: 7. CDR1 and CDR2 from the germline V gene are SQVTM and ANQGSEA. The CDR3, as DNA: TGCAGCGTTGACTCCGGGAGGGACCCCAATGAGCAGTTCTTC. It is translated as CSVDSGRDPNEQFF.

The chain is built from TRBV20-1 and TRBJ2-2; tentatively, D is TRBD1 (6 bases). This CDR3 spans 14 amino acids. Per the germline V gene, CDR1 is DFQATT and CDR2 is SNEGSKA (reference sequence). Trimming left V 3 bases short and J 4 bases short, with 12 bases between. The CDR3 DNA follows: TGCAGTGCTAGTGGCAGGGGCGGCACCGGGGAGCTGTTTTTT. It yields the protein CSASGRGGTGELFF.

The sample holds one count of this clone. The rearrangement links TRBV7-2 to TRBJ2-5; D may be TRBD2 (6 bases). The CDR3 is 14 amino acids. V was clipped by 2 bases and J by 5 bases, with 12 bases between them. The germline CDR1 and CDR2 sequences are SGHTA and FQGNSA. DNA of the CDR3: TGTGCCAGCAGCTTACATTCGGGAGTGGAGACCCAGTACTTC. Translating gives CASSLHSGVETQYF.

The chain joins TRBV6-5 to TRBJ2-3; no firm D call. CDR3 length: 15 residues. CDR1 MNHEY and CDR2 SVGAGI come from the germline V gene. V was cut by 8 bases and J by 0 bases, with 15 bases left in between. The CDR3 region has the DNA TGTGCCAGCGAAGTGGACCGACGTAGCACAGATACGCAGTATTTT. This gives the protein CASEVDRRSTDTQYF.

The rearrangement uses TRBV5-4 and TRBJ1-2; 8 nucleotides line up with TRBD1. The ends lost 6 bases at V and 0 bases at J; junction bases unmatched: 10. The CDR3 runs to 16 residues. CDR1 and CDR2 (germline): SGHNT, YYREEE (reference sequence). This CDR3 reads CASTLLTGGANYGYTF. As DNA, the CDR3 is TGTGCCAGCACCCTACTAACAGGGGGAGCTAACTATGGCTACACCTTC.

J is TRBJ2-2 and V is TRBV28, with TRBD1 matching 11 bases. The CDR3 length is 15 residues. Per germline, CDR1 MDHEN and CDR2 SYDVKM. V lost 5 bases, J lost 6 bases, and 5 bases stayed unmatched. The CDR3 sequence is CASSAPGQGAGELFF. CDR3 in DNA: TGTGCCAGCAGTGCCCCGGGACAGGGGGCCGGGGAGCTGTTTTTT.

The chain couples TRBV7-9 to TRBJ2-7, with TRBD2 matching 8 bases. Germline V lookup: CDR1 SEHNR, CDR2 FQNEAQ (reference sequence). Trimming cost V 5 bases and J 2 bases; bases outside gene matches: 11. This CDR3 is 16 amino acids long. The CDR3 loop is CASSPRLAGSAYEQYF. CDR3 DNA: TGTGCCAGCAGCCCCCGGCTAGCGGGTTCGGCCTACGAGCAGTACTTC.